The T cell receptor beta chain described here comes from a study of T cells in Graves' hyperthyroidism and ophthalmopathy. Background on the study: The blood sample was taken at first diagnosis, before treatment began. General observations from the study: Ophthalmopathy was separated from stable hyperthyroidism by a 13 V-J model.

To note about this clonotype: Its cognate antigen is unknown.

TCR beta CDR3 regions were amplified from RNA. With the HTBI primer set, the TCR CDR3 went through a first round of RT-PCR. TCRdb reprocessed the multiplex PCR reads via MiXCR and lists one record per CDR3 protein. Altogether about 560,000 distinct CDR3 sequences are present, 15% to 20% being singletons, with the ten largest covering around a sixth. CDR3 size: 18 residues. V trimming: 5 bases; J trimming: 0 bases; junction bases outside the gene matches: 8. CDR1 LNHDA and CDR2 SQIVND come from the germline V gene (reference sequence). The specimen sequenced was blood. The TCR was taken from a young woman with Graves' hyperthyroidism. The rearrangement joins TRBV19 to TRBJ2-3; 13 bases fit TRBD2. CDR3 DNA: TGTGCCAGTAGTGATATGGGACTAGCGGGACTTAGCACAGATACGCAGTATTTT. This gives the protein CASSDMGLAGLSTDTQYF.